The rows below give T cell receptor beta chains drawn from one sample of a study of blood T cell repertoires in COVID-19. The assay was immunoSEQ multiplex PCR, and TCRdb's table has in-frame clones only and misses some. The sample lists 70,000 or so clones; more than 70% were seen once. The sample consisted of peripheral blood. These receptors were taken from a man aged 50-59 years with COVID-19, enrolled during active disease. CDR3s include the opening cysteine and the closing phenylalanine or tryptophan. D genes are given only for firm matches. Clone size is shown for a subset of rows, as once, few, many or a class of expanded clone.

cdr3_aa: CASGRLGDEKLFF; cdr3_nt: TGTGCCAGCGGGAGGCTAGGGGACGAAAAACTGTTTTTT; d_call: -; j_call: TRBJ1-4; v_call: TRBV28; clone_size: few
cdr3_aa: CASSYSHRTYEQYF; cdr3_nt: TGTGCCAGCAGTTACTCGCACAGAACCTACGAGCAGTACTTC; d_call: -; j_call: TRBJ2-7; v_call: TRBV6-5; clone_size: few
cdr3_aa: CASRTRRQLVQGETQYF; cdr3_nt: TGTGCCAGCAGAACCCGACGGCAATTAGTGCAGGGAGAGACCCAGTACTTC; d_call: -; j_call: TRBJ2-5; v_call: TRBV2; clone_size: -
cdr3_aa: CASSELVAGGARTDTQYF; cdr3_nt: TGTGCCAGCAGTGAATTGGTAGCGGGAGGGGCGCGCACAGATACGCAGTATTTT; d_call: TRBD2; j_call: TRBJ2-3; v_call: TRBV6-1; clone_size: -
cdr3_aa: CAWSPWTGTLMNTEAFF; cdr3_nt: TGTGCCTGGAGCCCCTGGACAGGGACCCTTATGAACACTGAAGCTTTCTTT; d_call: TRBD1; j_call: TRBJ1-1; v_call: TRBV30; clone_size: -
cdr3_aa: CASSQAGAKNIQYF; cdr3_nt: TGCGCCAGCAGCCAAGCGGGAGCCAAAAACATTCAGTACTTC; d_call: -; j_call: TRBJ2-4; v_call: TRBV4-1; clone_size: -
cdr3_aa: CASSQRTSGYNEQFF; cdr3_nt: TGTGCCAGTAGTCAGAGGACTAGCGGTTACAATGAGCAGTTCTTC; d_call: TRBD2; j_call: TRBJ2-1; v_call: TRBV19; clone_size: -
cdr3_aa: CASSTNRDSSSYEQYF; cdr3_nt: TGTGCCAGCAGCACCAATCGGGATAGCTCCTCCTACGAGCAGTACTTC; d_call: -; j_call: TRBJ2-7; v_call: TRBV7-2; clone_size: -
cdr3_aa: CSTGRGKGVRLNTEAFF; cdr3_nt: TGCTCAACCGGAAGGGGTAAGGGGGTCCGCTTGAACACTGAAGCTTTCTTT; d_call: -; j_call: TRBJ1-1; v_call: TRBV5-4; clone_size: -
cdr3_aa: CASSPSVLTGLNTEAFF; cdr3_nt: TGTGCCAGCTCACCATCAGTTCTCACGGGATTGAACACTGAAGCTTTCTTT; d_call: -; j_call: TRBJ1-1; v_call: TRBV18; clone_size: -
cdr3_aa: CATSRSTDATDTQYF; cdr3_nt: TGTGCCACCAGCAGATCCACAGACGCCACAGATACGCAGTATTTT; d_call: -; j_call: TRBJ2-3; v_call: TRBV15; clone_size: -
cdr3_aa: CASSPGTADNSPLHF; cdr3_nt: TGTGCCAGCTCGCCCGGGACAGCGGATAATTCACCCCTCCACTTT; d_call: TRBD1; j_call: TRBJ1-6; v_call: TRBV18; clone_size: -
cdr3_aa: CASSQGTGSYEQYF; cdr3_nt: TGTGCCAGCAGCCAAGGGACAGGTTCCTACGAGCAGTACTTC; d_call: TRBD1; j_call: TRBJ2-7; v_call: TRBV3-1/TRBV3-2; clone_size: -
cdr3_aa: CAWSVPGSSHDTQYF; cdr3_nt: TGTGCCTGGAGTGTACCGGGTAGTTCCCATGATACGCAGTATTTT; d_call: -; j_call: TRBJ2-3; v_call: TRBV30; clone_size: once
cdr3_aa: CASSVNGEGRTSNQPQHF; cdr3_nt: TGTGCCAGCAGTGTTAATGGGGAAGGGAGAACATCCAATCAGCCCCAGCATTTT; d_call: -; j_call: TRBJ1-5; v_call: TRBV6-1; clone_size: -
cdr3_aa: CASSLDRVHTEAFF; cdr3_nt: TGTGCCAGCAGCCTCGACAGGGTGCACACTGAAGCTTTCTTT; d_call: TRBD1; j_call: TRBJ1-1; v_call: TRBV7-9; clone_size: -
cdr3_aa: CASCLQETQYF; cdr3_nt: TGTGCCAGCTGTCTGCAAGAGACCCAGTACTTC; d_call: -; j_call: TRBJ2-5; v_call: TRBV2; clone_size: -
cdr3_aa: CASSDDTSSYEQYF; cdr3_nt: TGTGCCAGCAGTGACGATACTAGTTCCTACGAGCAGTACTTC; d_call: -; j_call: TRBJ2-7; v_call: TRBV6-1; clone_size: -
cdr3_aa: CASSPGSAYEQYF; cdr3_nt: TGCGCCAGCAGCCCAGGGTCAGCCTACGAGCAGTACTTC; d_call: -; j_call: TRBJ2-7; v_call: TRBV4-1; clone_size: few
cdr3_aa: CASRRGGLSSGANVLTF; cdr3_nt: TGTGCCTCAAGACGGGGGGGCCTGAGCTCTGGGGCCAACGTCCTGACTTTC; d_call: TRBD2; j_call: TRBJ2-6; v_call: TRBV5-4; clone_size: once
cdr3_aa: CSFRQAAYNEQFF; cdr3_nt: TGCAGCTTCAGACAGGCTGCCTACAATGAGCAGTTCTTC; d_call: -; j_call: TRBJ2-1; v_call: TRBV29-1; clone_size: -
cdr3_aa: CASSQGTGGYEQYF; cdr3_nt: TGTGCCAGCAGCCAAGGGACAGGGGGCTACGAGCAGTACTTC; d_call: TRBD1; j_call: TRBJ2-7; v_call: TRBV3-1/TRBV3-2; clone_size: -
cdr3_aa: CASSFTGLAENPYEQYF; cdr3_nt: TGCGCCAGCAGCTTTACTGGACTAGCGGAAAACCCCTACGAGCAGTACTTC; d_call: TRBD2; j_call: TRBJ2-7; v_call: TRBV5-1; clone_size: -
cdr3_aa: CASTPSGGTYEQYF; cdr3_nt: TGTGCCAGCACCCCTTCCGGAGGGACCTACGAGCAGTACTTC; d_call: -; j_call: TRBJ2-7; v_call: TRBV11-2; clone_size: once
cdr3_aa: CASSLTGSSEQYF; cdr3_nt: TGTGCCAGCAGCCTGACAGGGTCCAGTGAGCAGTACTTC; d_call: TRBD1; j_call: TRBJ2-7; v_call: TRBV5-5; clone_size: -
cdr3_aa: CAWSSDRKYNQPQHF; cdr3_nt: TGTGCCTGGAGTTCGGACAGGAAATACAATCAGCCCCAGCATTTT; d_call: TRBD1; j_call: TRBJ1-5; v_call: TRBV30; clone_size: few
cdr3_aa: CATSRDLGGVRSTGELFF; cdr3_nt: TGTGCCACCAGCAGAGATCTCGGGGGTGTGAGATCGACCGGGGAGCTGTTTTTT; d_call: -; j_call: TRBJ2-2; v_call: TRBV15; clone_size: -
cdr3_aa: CASSRGEGYGYTF; cdr3_nt: TGTGCCAGCAGCCGCGGGGAGGGGTACGGCTACACCTTC; d_call: -; j_call: TRBJ1-2; v_call: TRBV28; clone_size: -
cdr3_aa: CAISAGTGRYGYTF; cdr3_nt: TGTGCCATCAGCGCCGGGACAGGGCGGTATGGCTACACCTTC; d_call: TRBD1; j_call: TRBJ1-2; v_call: TRBV10-3; clone_size: -
cdr3_aa: CASRAGMGLNSPLHF; cdr3_nt: TGTGCCAGCAGGGCAGGGATGGGGCTTAATTCACCCCTCCACTTT; d_call: -; j_call: TRBJ1-6; v_call: TRBV5-5; clone_size: -
cdr3_aa: CASSYRDSSTDTQYF; cdr3_nt: TGTGCCAGCAGCTACCGGGACTCAAGCACAGATACGCAGTATTTT; d_call: -; j_call: TRBJ2-3; v_call: TRBV7-3; clone_size: -
cdr3_aa: CASSPRPRGRETQYF; cdr3_nt: TGTGCCAGCAGCCCCCGGCCTAGGGGGCGGGAGACCCAGTACTTC; d_call: TRBD1; j_call: TRBJ2-5; v_call: TRBV3-1/TRBV3-2; clone_size: once
cdr3_aa: CASTLGTGRTGELFF; cdr3_nt: TGCGCCAGTACTTTAGGGACAGGTAGAACCGGGGAGCTGTTTTTT; d_call: TRBD1; j_call: TRBJ2-2; v_call: TRBV5-1; clone_size: -
cdr3_aa: CASSLDTGVTDTQYF; cdr3_nt: TGTGCCAGCAGCTTAGACACGGGAGTCACAGATACGCAGTATTTT; d_call: -; j_call: TRBJ2-3; v_call: TRBV7-3; clone_size: -
cdr3_aa: CASSQLEKNQPQHF; cdr3_nt: TGCGCCAGCAGTCAATTGGAGAAGAATCAGCCCCAGCATTTT; d_call: -; j_call: TRBJ1-5; v_call: TRBV23-1; clone_size: -
cdr3_aa: CASNPGGSGANVLTF; cdr3_nt: TGTGCCAGCAACCCTGGGGGGTCTGGGGCCAACGTCCTGACTTTC; d_call: -; j_call: TRBJ2-6; v_call: TRBV28; clone_size: -
cdr3_aa: CASSQTGSRGTQYF; cdr3_nt: TGTGCCAGCAGCCAGACAGGTTCACGGGGTACGCAGTATTTT; d_call: -; j_call: TRBJ2-3; v_call: TRBV3-1/TRBV3-2; clone_size: -
cdr3_aa: CSASGSSYNSPLHF; cdr3_nt: TGCAGTGCTAGTGGGAGCTCCTATAATTCACCCCTCCACTTT; d_call: -; j_call: TRBJ1-6; v_call: TRBV20-1; clone_size: -